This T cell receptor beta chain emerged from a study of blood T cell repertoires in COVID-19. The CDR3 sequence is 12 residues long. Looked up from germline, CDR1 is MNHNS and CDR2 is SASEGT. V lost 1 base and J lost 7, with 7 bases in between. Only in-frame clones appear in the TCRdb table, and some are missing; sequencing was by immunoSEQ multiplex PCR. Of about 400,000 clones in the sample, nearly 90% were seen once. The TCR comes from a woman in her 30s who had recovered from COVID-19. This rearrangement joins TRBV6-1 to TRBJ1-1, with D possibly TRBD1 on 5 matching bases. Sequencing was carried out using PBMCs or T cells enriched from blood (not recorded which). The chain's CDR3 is CASSEGQFEAFF. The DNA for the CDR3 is TGTGCCAGCAGTGAAGGACAGTTTGAAGCTTTCTTT.